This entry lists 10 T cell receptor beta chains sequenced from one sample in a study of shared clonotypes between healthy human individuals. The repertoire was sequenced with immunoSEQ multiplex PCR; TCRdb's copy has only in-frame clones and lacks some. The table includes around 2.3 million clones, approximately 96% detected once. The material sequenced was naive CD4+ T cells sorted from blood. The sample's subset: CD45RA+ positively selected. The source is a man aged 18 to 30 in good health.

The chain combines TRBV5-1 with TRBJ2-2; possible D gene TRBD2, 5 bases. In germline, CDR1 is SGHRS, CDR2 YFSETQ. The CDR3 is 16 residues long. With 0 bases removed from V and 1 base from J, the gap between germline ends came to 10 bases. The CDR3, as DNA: TGCGCCAGCAGCTTGGACGGACTCTGGAACACCGGGGAGCTGTTTTTT. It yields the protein CASSLDGLWNTGELFF.

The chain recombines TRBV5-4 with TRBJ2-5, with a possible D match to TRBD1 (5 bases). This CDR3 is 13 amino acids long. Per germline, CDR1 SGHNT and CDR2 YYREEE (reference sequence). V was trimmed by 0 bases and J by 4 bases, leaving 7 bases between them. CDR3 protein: CASSLAGSETQYF. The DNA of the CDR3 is TGTGCCAGCAGCTTGGCAGGGTCAGAGACCCAGTACTTC. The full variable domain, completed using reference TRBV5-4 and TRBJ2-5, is ETGVTQSPTHLIKTRGQQVTLRCSSQSGHNTVSWYQQALGQGPQFIFQYYREEENGRGNFPPRFSGLQFPNYSSELNVNALELDDSALYLCASSLAGSETQYFGPGTRLLVL.

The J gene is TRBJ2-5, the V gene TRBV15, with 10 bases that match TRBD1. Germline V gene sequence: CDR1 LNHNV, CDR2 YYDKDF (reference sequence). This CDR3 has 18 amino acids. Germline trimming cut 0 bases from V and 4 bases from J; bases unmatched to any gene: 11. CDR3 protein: CATSRDLPGTGVSETQYF. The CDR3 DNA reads TGTGCCACCAGCAGAGATCTGCCCGGGACAGGGGTTTCAGAGACCCAGTACTTC.

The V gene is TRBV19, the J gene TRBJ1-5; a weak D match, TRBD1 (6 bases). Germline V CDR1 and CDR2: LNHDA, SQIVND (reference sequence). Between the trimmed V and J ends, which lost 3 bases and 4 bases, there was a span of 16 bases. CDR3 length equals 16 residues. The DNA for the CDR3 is TGTGCCAGTAGTATCGGCCCCAGGGGTGGAAATCAGCCCCAGCATTTT. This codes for CASSIGPRGGNQPQHF.

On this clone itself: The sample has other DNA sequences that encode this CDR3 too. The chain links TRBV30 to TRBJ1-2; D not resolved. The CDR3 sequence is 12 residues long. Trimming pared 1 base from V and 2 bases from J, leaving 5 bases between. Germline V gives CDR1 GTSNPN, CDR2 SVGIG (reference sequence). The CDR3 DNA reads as TGTGCCTGGAGTGCGGGGAACTATGGCTACACCTTC. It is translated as CAWSAGNYGYTF.

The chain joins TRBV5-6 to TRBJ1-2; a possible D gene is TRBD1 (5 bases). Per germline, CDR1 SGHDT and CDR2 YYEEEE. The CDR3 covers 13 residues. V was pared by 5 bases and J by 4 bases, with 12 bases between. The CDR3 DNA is TGTGCCAGCAGTGTACAGGATATCTATGGCTACACCTTC. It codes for CASSVQDIYGYTF.

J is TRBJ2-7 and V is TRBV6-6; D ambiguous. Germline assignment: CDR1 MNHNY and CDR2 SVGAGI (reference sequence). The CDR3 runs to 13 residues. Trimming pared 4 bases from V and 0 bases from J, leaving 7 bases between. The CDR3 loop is CASSSEASYEQYF. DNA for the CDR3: TGTGCCAGCAGTTCGGAAGCCTCCTACGAGCAGTACTTC.

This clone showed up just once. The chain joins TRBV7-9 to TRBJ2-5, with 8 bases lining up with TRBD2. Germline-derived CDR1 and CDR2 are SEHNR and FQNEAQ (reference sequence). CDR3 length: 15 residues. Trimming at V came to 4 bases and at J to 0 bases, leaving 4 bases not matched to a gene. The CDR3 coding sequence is TGTGCCAGCAGCTCGACGGGAGGGTACCAAGAGACCCAGTACTTC. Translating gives CASSSTGGYQETQYF.

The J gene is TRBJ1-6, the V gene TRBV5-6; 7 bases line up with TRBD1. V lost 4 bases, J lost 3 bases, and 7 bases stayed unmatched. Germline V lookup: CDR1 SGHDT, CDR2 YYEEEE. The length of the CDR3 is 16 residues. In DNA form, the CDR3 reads TGTGCCAGCAGCCCGGGGGCAGGGGGCTATAATTCACCCCTCCACTTT. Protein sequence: CASSPGAGGYNSPLHF.

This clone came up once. The CDR3 region is CASSSGTSGQETQYF. CDR3 coding DNA: TGTGCCAGCAGCTCCGGGACTAGCGGTCAAGAGACCCAGTACTTC. V usage is TRBV6-6 and J usage is TRBJ2-5; 11 nucleotides agree with TRBD2. V lost 6 bases and J lost 2; bases outside the gene matches: 5. The CDR3 has 15 residues. Germline assignment: CDR1 MNHNY and CDR2 SVGAGI (reference sequence).